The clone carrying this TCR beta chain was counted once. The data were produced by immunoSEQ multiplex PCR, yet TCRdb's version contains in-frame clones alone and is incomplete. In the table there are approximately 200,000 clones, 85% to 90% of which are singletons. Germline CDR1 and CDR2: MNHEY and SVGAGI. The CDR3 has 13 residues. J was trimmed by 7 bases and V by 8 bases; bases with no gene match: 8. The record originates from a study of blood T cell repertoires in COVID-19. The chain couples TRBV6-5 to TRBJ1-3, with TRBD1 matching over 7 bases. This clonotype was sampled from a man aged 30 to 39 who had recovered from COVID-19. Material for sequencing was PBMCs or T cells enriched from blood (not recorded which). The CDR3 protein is CASGTDRRNTIYF. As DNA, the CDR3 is TGTGCCAGCGGGACAGATAGGAGGAACACCATATATTTT.